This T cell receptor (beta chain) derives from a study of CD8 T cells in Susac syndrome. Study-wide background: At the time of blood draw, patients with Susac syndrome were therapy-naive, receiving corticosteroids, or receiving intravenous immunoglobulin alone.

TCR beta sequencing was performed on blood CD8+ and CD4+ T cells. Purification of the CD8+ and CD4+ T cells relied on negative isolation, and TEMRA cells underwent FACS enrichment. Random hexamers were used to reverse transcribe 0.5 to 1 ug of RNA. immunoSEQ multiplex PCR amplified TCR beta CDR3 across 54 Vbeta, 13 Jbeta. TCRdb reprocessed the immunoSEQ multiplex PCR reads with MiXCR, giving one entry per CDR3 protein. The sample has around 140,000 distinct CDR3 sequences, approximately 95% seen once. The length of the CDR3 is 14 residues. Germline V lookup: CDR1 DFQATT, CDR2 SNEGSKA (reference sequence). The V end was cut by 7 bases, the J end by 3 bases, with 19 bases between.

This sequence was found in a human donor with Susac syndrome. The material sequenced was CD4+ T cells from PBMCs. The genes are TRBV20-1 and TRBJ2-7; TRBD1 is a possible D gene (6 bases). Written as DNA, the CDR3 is TGCAGTGTTACCCCCGGGACATCCCACTACGAGCAGTACTTC. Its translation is CSVTPGTSHYEQYF.